The clone carrying this T cell receptor (beta chain) appeared a few times. Its antigen is undetermined. This entry belongs to a study of long-term antiretroviral therapy in people with HIV. Regarding the study as a whole: Comparison with controls showed narrower CDR3 length ranges in HIV repertoires. In samples taken after ART, diversity increased but remained below transplant donor control levels.

Per donor, at least one pre-ART and at least two post-ART PBMC samples were obtained. This CDR3 spans 14 amino acids. V shed 11 bases and J shed 7 bases, with 22 bases lying between them. The germline V gene encodes CDR1 SEHNR and CDR2 FQNEAQ (reference sequence). The authors ran the immunoSEQ assay, v3.0, at survey level. Here immunoSEQ multiplex PCR was the method, and the copy in TCRdb shows in-frame clones only, minus some. The sample includes more than 25,000 clones, roughly nine tenths of them seen just once. This TCR was sampled from a man in his forties or fifties with HIV. The J gene is TRBJ2-3, the V gene TRBV7-9, with D possibly matching TRBD2 (6 bases). The sample in question was unsorted PBMCs, obtained 5 years before starting antiretroviral therapy. DNA of the CDR3: TGTGCCTTACGGAAGGCTGGGGAGGAGTATACGCAGTATTTT. This codes for CALRKAGEEYTQYF.